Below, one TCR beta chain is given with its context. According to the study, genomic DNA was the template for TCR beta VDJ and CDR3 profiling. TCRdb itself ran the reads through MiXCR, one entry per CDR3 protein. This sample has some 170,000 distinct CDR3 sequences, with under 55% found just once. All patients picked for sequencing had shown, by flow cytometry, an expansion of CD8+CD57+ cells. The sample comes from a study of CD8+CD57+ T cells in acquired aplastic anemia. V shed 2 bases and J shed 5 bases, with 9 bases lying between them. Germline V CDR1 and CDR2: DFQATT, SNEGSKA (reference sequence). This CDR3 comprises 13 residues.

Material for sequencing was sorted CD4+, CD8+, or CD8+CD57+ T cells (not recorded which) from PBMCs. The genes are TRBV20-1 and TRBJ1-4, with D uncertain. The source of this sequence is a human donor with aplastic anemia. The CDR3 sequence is CSARSGGNEKLFF. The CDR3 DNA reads TGCAGTGCTAGATCGGGTGGAAATGAAAAACTGTTTTTT.